A few counts support the clone carrying this T cell receptor beta chain. The data belong to a study of blood T cell repertoires in COVID-19. Across the whole study: Some COVID-19 samples were acute and others convalescent; all came from the United States, Italy and Spain. T cells, B-cell-depleted T cells, or PBMCs provided the cDNA or gDNA that served as material.

The authors' processing: Amplification from reference gene primers served as the basis for estimated nucleated cell counts. Here immunoSEQ multiplex PCR was the method, and the copy in TCRdb shows in-frame clones only, minus some. V, J and clone size are those of that table, while D and trimming were read from the DNA. The sample holds 6,000 or so clones, 84% seen once. This receptor was taken from a human donor with active COVID-19. The donor label of this sample is uncertain. Sequencing was done on a sample of peripheral blood.

In nucleotides, the CDR3 is TGCGCCAGCAGTGAACGAGACAGGGGAGGTGGCTACACCTTC. Translated: CASSERDRGGGYTF. The V and J genes are TRBV10-2 and TRBJ1-2; 8 bases are a match to TRBD1. Germline V gene sequence: CDR1 WSHSY, CDR2 SAAADI. This CDR3 has 14 amino acids. Unmatched junction bases numbered 7, after V lost 3 bases and J lost 7 bases.